This T cell receptor beta chain was sequenced in a study of control samples from healthy donors and cancer patients (dated by TCRdb to about 2020). Receptor libraries were prepared by the immunoSEQ multiplex PCR assay. This is the immuneACCESS table as TCRdb keeps it, with only in-frame sequences that have V and J called. A part of the clones is gone; compared with another copy, unresolved V genes explain less than half, and the rest is unexplained. Within this sample are 150,000 to 200,000 clones, with just under 95% of them counted one time only. The ten largest clones represent around 9.3% of the sample. Note on this clone: The target of this receptor is not known. Base quality data are lacking; no much larger clone is found one base away.

This receptor was obtained from a woman aged 40 to 50 in good health. Sequencing was performed on blood.

The CDR3 amino acid sequence is: CASSRGLGPSDTQYF. The nucleotide sequence is given as TGCGCCAGCAGTCGGGGACTAGGCCCTTCAGATACGCAGTATTTT. The chain uses TRBV10-1 and TRBJ2-3; a stretch of 8 junction bases matches TRBD2. The V end gives up 5 bases and the J end 4 bases, leaving 8 bases in the junction not matched to a gene. From a lookup of the germline V gene (reference sequence), CDR1 and CDR2 are WNHNN and SYGVQD. Spanning cysteine to phenylalanine, the CDR3 consists of 15 amino acids. The retained sequence is limited to the CDR3, 45 bases, with the frame set at the first base.